Below are 12 T cell receptor beta chains sequenced from a single sample in a study of blood T cell repertoires in COVID-19. Method: immunoSEQ multiplex PCR; TCRdb's copy keeps in-frame clones and lacks some. The table lists around 300,000 clones, 85% of them singletons, with roughly 2.5% in the top ten. Source material: PBMCs or T cells enriched from blood (not recorded which). These receptors were collected from a woman aged 50 to 60 who had recovered from COVID-19.

The chain is built from TRBV27 and TRBJ1-6, with 8 bases matching TRBD1. Germline CDR1 is MNHEY and CDR2 is SMNVEV (reference sequence). J lost 10 bases, V lost 4 bases, and 9 bases had no gene match. This CDR3 spans 15 amino acids. The CDR3 sequence is CASSSLQGGGSPLHF. CDR3 DNA: TGTGCCAGCAGTTCACTACAGGGGGGGGGCTCACCCCTCCACTTT.

This chain uses TRBV7-2 with TRBJ1-1; D call uncertain. Trimming removed 1 base at V and 2 bases at J, with 14 bases between. CDR1 is SGHTA, CDR2 FQGNSA, per germline. This CDR3 is built from 16 residues. CDR3 sequence: CASSLGAPVKNTEAFF. As DNA, the CDR3 is TGTGCCAGCAGCTTAGGGGCCCCAGTAAAAAACACTGAAGCTTTCTTT.

The CDR3 spells CASSPQARGGTEAFF. CDR3 nucleotides: TGTGCCAGCAGCCCTCAAGCCAGGGGAGGGACTGAAGCTTTCTTT. The rearrangement links TRBV7-2 to TRBJ1-1; TRBD1 is a possible D gene (6 bases). With 5 bases removed from V and 5 bases from J, the gap between germline ends came to 18 bases. This CDR3 has 15 residues. Germline values: CDR1 SGHTA, CDR2 FQGNSA.

The chain couples TRBV11-2 to TRBJ1-1; no firm D call. This CDR3 spans 13 amino acids. CDR1 and CDR2 from the germline V gene are SGHAT and FQNNGV. The V end was cut by 4 bases, the J end by 1 base, with 7 bases between. CDR3 residues: CASSWAENTEAFF. The CDR3 nucleotides are TGTGCCAGCAGCTGGGCAGAGAACACTGAAGCTTTCTTT.

The rearrangement joins TRBV12-5 to TRBJ1-1; 8 bases are a match to TRBD1. V was clipped by 3 bases and J by 6 bases; unmatched bases: 9. The CDR3 spans 15 residues. The V gene's germline CDR1 is LGHNT and CDR2 FRNRAP. The chain's CDR3 is CASGFKSTGAPEAFF. The CDR3 DNA reads as TGTGCTAGTGGTTTTAAGTCGACAGGGGCACCTGAAGCTTTCTTT.

This clone was counted between two and nine times. The rearrangement joins TRBV6-2 or TRBV6-3 to TRBJ1-1; a weak D match, TRBD1 (6 bases). The V end lost 5 bases, the J end lost 3 bases, and 13 bases lay between the germline ends. The CDR3 length is 14 residues. Per germline, CDR1 MNHEY and CDR2 SVGEGT. In nucleotides, the CDR3 is TGTGCCAGCAGTCAACAGGGATGGGACACTGAAGCTTTCTTT. Its protein is CASSQQGWDTEAFF.

CDR3 in amino acids: CASSLGNTIYF. The CDR3 DNA is TGTGCCAGCAGCCTCGGGAACACCATATATTTT. The V and J genes are TRBV7-9 and TRBJ1-3; D is unresolved. The CDR3 spans 11 residues. CDR1 and CDR2 (germline): SEHNR, FQNEAQ (reference sequence). Trimming removed 5 bases at V and 7 bases at J, with 6 bases between. Based on the CDR3 plus reference TRBV7-9 and TRBJ1-3, the full variable domain is DTGVSQNPRHKITKRGQNVTFRCDPISEHNRLYWYRQTLGQGPEFLTYFQNEAQLEKSRLLSDRFSAERPKGSFSTLEIQRTEQGDSAMYLCASSLGNTIYFGEGSWLTVV.

The V gene is TRBV5-5, the J gene TRBJ2-3; the D gene is possibly TRBD1 (6 bases). V gave up 4 bases and J gave up 2 bases, with 20 bases separating them. The V gene's germline CDR1 is SGHKS and CDR2 YYEKEE (reference sequence). CDR3 length equals 17 residues. CDR3 nucleotides: TGTGCCAGCAGCCTTACCTCAGGGGCAGTCTTCACAGATACGCAGTATTTT. Translation: CASSLTSGAVFTDTQYF.

This chain's CDR3 is CAWSLRTSEAYEQYF. CDR3 coding DNA: TGTGCCTGGAGCCTGAGGACTAGCGAGGCCTACGAGCAGTACTTC. The rearrangement uses TRBV30 and TRBJ2-7; TRBD2 aligns across 9 bases. The CDR3 has 15 residues. After removal of 3 bases from V and 2 bases from J, the junction contained 8 bases not matched to a gene. The germline gives CDR1 GTSNPN, CDR2 SVGIG (reference sequence).

This clone was detected once. The chain couples TRBV5-1 to TRBJ2-7; 7 nucleotides match TRBD1. The germline CDR1 and CDR2 sequences are SGHRS and YFSETQ. This CDR3 is 12 amino acids long. With 7 bases clipped from V and 3 bases from J, the junction kept 4 bases outside the gene matches. The CDR3 spells CASHRDSYEQYF. The CDR3 nucleotides are TGCGCCAGCCACCGGGACAGCTACGAGCAGTACTTC.

The rearrangement links TRBV5-1 to TRBJ1-6; no definite D call. This CDR3 comprises 18 residues. V was shortened by 0 bases and J by 0 bases, with 13 bases between the two germline ends. Germline V CDR1 and CDR2: SGHRS, YFSETQ. The CDR3 coding sequence is TGCGCCAGCAGCTTGGGTCCCTACGGTAGCTCCTATAATTCACCCCTCCACTTT. This encodes CASSLGPYGSSYNSPLHF.

J is TRBJ2-1 and V is TRBV5-6, with 9 bases that match TRBD2. The CDR3 loop spans 16 amino acids. J was trimmed by 4 bases and V by 0 bases; bases with no gene match: 5. Germline loops: CDR1 SGHDT, CDR2 YYEEEE. The CDR3 DNA is TGTGCCAGCAGCTTGGGACTAGCGGCGATTTACAATGAGCAGTTCTTC. It is translated as CASSLGLAAIYNEQFF.